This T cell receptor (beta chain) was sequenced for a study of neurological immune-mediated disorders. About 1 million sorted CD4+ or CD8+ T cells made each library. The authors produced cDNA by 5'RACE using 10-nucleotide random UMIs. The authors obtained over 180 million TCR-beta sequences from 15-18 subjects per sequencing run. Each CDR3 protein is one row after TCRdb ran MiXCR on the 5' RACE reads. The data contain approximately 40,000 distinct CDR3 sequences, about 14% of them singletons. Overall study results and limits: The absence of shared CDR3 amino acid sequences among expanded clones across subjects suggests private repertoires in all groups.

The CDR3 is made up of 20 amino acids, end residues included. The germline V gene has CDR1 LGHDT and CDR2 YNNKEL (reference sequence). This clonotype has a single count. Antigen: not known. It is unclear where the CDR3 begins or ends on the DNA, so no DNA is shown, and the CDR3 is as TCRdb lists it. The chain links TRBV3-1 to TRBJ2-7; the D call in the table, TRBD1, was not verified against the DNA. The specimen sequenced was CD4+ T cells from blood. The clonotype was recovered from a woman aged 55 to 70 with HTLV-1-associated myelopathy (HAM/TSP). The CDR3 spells CASSFYICSATTGAGYEQYF.